The 21 T cell receptor beta chains presented below share a single source sample, sequenced in a study of T cell clonality in common variable immunodeficiency. The assay was immunoSEQ multiplex PCR, and TCRdb's table has in-frame clones only and misses some. This sample has 50,000 to 65,000 clones, each found more than once. The sample taken for sequencing was peripheral blood mononuclear cells. Every receptor here comes from a person aged 18 to 75 in good health.

This clone was counted a few times. The read gets to within 3 residues of the CDR3 end, and the germline J gene fills in the rest. The V gene is TRBV30, the J gene TRBJ2-7; tentatively, D is TRBD1 (5 bases). This CDR3 is 13 amino acids long. Trimming took off 0 bases at V and 6 bases at J, with 12 bases between the two ends. Germline V CDR1 and CDR2: GTSNPN, SVGIG (reference sequence). CDR3 amino acids: CAWSVRVGGEQYF. The sequenced part of the CDR3 DNA is TGTGCCTGGAGTGTCAGGGTAGGCGGCGAG.

Details on this clone: The CDR3 extends 3 residues past the end of the read, so its final part is completed from the germline J gene. This sequence joins TRBV20-1 and TRBJ1-1; weak D call: TRBD1 (5 bases). The CDR3 length is 15 residues. V dropped 1 base and J dropped 5 bases, with 17 bases sitting between them. Germline CDR1 and CDR2: DFQATT and SNEGSKA (reference sequence). The CDR3 here is CSARAGDSIWTEAFF. Incomplete CDR3 DNA: TGCAGTGCTAGAGCGGGGGACTCAATATGGACTGAA.

There are a few counts of this clone. The CDR3 goes on 3 residues after the read ends, and that part is filled in from the germline J gene. The V gene is TRBV7-9, the J gene TRBJ1-2; the D is unclear. The CDR3 sequence is 15 residues long. Germline assignment: CDR1 SEHNR and CDR2 FQNEAQ (reference sequence). The CDR3 DNA, read in part, is TGTGCCAGCAGGCCTAGCGGGTCCTCCTACAATGAC. Encoded protein: CASRPSGSSYND. From start to end, the CDR3 is CASRPSGSSYNDYTF. Full variable domain (rest looked up from reference TRBV7-9 and TRBJ1-2): DTGVSQNPRHKITKRGQNVTFRCDPISEHNRLYWYRQTLGQGPEFLTYFQNEAQLEKSRLLSDRFSAERPKGSFSTLEIQRTEQGDSAMYLCASRPSGSSYNDYTFGSGTRLTVV.

At least ten counts were recorded for this clone. The missing CDR3 end, 3 residues past where the read stops, is filled in from the germline J gene. This sequence joins TRBV7-9 and TRBJ1-2, with D unresolved. V gave up 5 bases and J gave up 7 bases, with 17 bases separating them. CDR1 and CDR2 from the germline V gene are SEHNR and FQNEAQ (reference sequence). The CDR3 totals 14 residues. The CDR3 reads CASSPLAGTIGYTF. CDR3 DNA (partial): TGTGCCAGCAGCCCTTTGGCGGGTACAATTGGC.

This clone appeared a few times. The sequenced fragment ends 3 residues before the CDR3 boundary, so the rest is inferred from the germline J gene. This rearrangement joins TRBV7-9 to TRBJ1-3; the match to TRBD1 covers 7 bases. Germline-derived CDR1 and CDR2 are SEHNR and FQNEAQ (reference sequence). This CDR3 has 14 residues. Germline trimming cut 5 bases from V and 4 bases from J; bases unmatched to any gene: 5. The CDR3 region is CASSPQGEGNTIYF. The sequenced part of the CDR3 DNA is TGTGCCAGCAGCCCCCAGGGGGAAGGAAACACC.

For this clone: The read falls 3 residues short of the CDR3 end, and the missing part is taken from the germline J gene. The chain links TRBV10-3 to TRBJ2-7; 9 bases line up with TRBD1. CDR1 and CDR2 (germline): ENHRY, SYGVKD. V gave up 6 bases and J gave up 0 bases; unmatched junction bases: 3. CDR3 size: 14 residues. The DNA read from the CDR3 is TGTGCCATCAGGGGACAGGGTAACTCCTACGAG. Translating it yields CAIRGQGNSYE. The complete CDR3 reads CAIRGQGNSYEQYF.

This clone was detected ten times or more. The CDR3 extends 3 residues past the end of the read, so its final part is completed from the germline J gene. The V and J genes are TRBV5-5 and TRBJ1-6; weak D call: TRBD1 (5 bases). CDR1 SGHKS and CDR2 YYEKEE come from the germline V gene (reference sequence). There are 15 residues in the CDR3. V lost 0 bases and J lost 9, with 13 bases in between. Incomplete CDR3 DNA: TGTGCCAGCAGCTTGGAGGGCTTGGGGGGTTCACCC. It specifies CASSLEGLGGSP. The full-length CDR3 reads as CASSLEGLGGSPLHF.

The sample holds many counts of this clone. The sequenced fragment ends 3 residues before the CDR3 boundary, so the rest is inferred from the germline J gene. The J gene is TRBJ1-2, the V gene TRBV28; D may be TRBD1 (6 bases). V shed 3 bases and J shed 1 base, with 15 bases lying between them. This CDR3 is built from 16 residues. The germline V gene has CDR1 MDHEN and CDR2 SYDVKM. The CDR3: CASSFLGTGLNYGYTF. Incomplete CDR3 DNA: TGTGCCAGCAGTTTCCTGGGCACAGGGCTTAACTATGGC.

This clone has a count of ten or more. The CDR3 end is not reached by the read, which stops 3 residues before it; the germline J gene fills it in. The chain is built from TRBV2 and TRBJ2-7; 7 bases are shared with TRBD2. In germline, CDR1 is SNHLY, CDR2 FYNNEI. The CDR3 extends over 14 amino acids. The J segment lost 2 bases and the V segment lost 4 bases, leaving 5 bases of the junction unmatched. CDR3 region: CASSGSGNTYEQYF. Incomplete CDR3 DNA: TGTGCCAGCAGTGGAAGCGGGAACACCTACGAG.

This clone has a count of ten or more. The CDR3 end lies 3 residues beyond the end of the read and is filled in from the germline J gene. J is TRBJ2-1 and V is TRBV5-4; no reliable D call. In germline, CDR1 is SGHNT, CDR2 YYREEE (reference sequence). The CDR3 consists of 12 residues. V lost 4 bases and J lost 5, with 7 bases in between. CDR3 in amino acids: CASSTKDNEQFF. The CDR3 DNA, read in part, is TGTGCCAGCAGCACGAAGGACAATGAG. The full variable domain, in which reference TRBV5-4 and TRBJ2-1 provide the parts outside the CDR3, is ETGVTQSPTHLIKTRGQQVTLRCSSQSGHNTVSWYQQALGQGPQFIFQYYREEENGRGNFPPRFSGLQFPNYSSELNVNALELDDSALYLCASSTKDNEQFFGPGTRLTVL.

This clone has at least ten counts. The missing CDR3 end, 3 residues past where the read stops, is filled in from the germline J gene. The chain employs TRBV20-1 and TRBJ2-1; 11 bases are shared with TRBD2. V lost 3 bases to trimming and J lost 6 bases; unmatched junction nucleotides: 1. There are 13 residues in the CDR3. Germline loops: CDR1 DFQATT, CDR2 SNEGSKA (reference sequence). The sequenced part of the CDR3 DNA is TGCAGTGCTAGGACTAGCGGGACCAATGAG. It translates to CSARTSGTNE. From start to end, the CDR3 is CSARTSGTNEQFF.

Ten or more counts support this clone. The CDR3 is CASSEVGPGELFF. CDR3 bases read: TGTGCCAGCAGTGAAGTAGGGCCCGGGGAG. The rearrangement links TRBV2 to TRBJ2-2; D unclear. The CDR3 end falls 3 residues outside the read, so it is completed with the germline J gene. V shed 1 base and J shed 6 bases, with 6 bases lying between them. CDR1 is SNHLY, CDR2 FYNNEI, per germline. This CDR3 is 13 amino acids long.

This clone was counted many times. The CDR3 extends 3 residues past the end of the read, so its final part is completed from the germline J gene. J is TRBJ2-2 and V is TRBV5-5; D perhaps matches TRBD2 (6 bases). The length of the CDR3 is 15 residues. The germline V gene has CDR1 SGHKS and CDR2 YYEKEE (reference sequence). Between the trimmed V and J ends, which lost 0 bases and 10 bases, there was a span of 16 bases. Incomplete CDR3 DNA: TGTGCCAGCAGCTTGGCCGAGACTAGTTTATCGGAG. Protein sequence: CASSLAETSLSE. The CDR3, in full, reads CASSLAETSLSELFF.

Details on this clone: The read terminates 3 residues ahead of where the CDR3 ends, so the germline J gene completes it. V usage is TRBV30 and J usage is TRBJ2-4; 7 bases agree with TRBD1. CDR1 and CDR2 from the germline V gene are GTSNPN and SVGIG (reference sequence). This CDR3 is built from 13 residues. The CDR3 bases that were read are TGTGCCTGGAGTGTGGCAGGGGGTTTGGGT. It is translated as CAWSVAGGLG. The entire CDR3 protein is CAWSVAGGLGQYF.

This clone was counted ten times or more. The sequenced fragment ends 3 residues before the CDR3 boundary, so the rest is inferred from the germline J gene. The J gene is TRBJ1-1, the V gene TRBV30, with D perhaps TRBD1 (6 bases). Germline-derived CDR1 and CDR2 are GTSNPN and SVGIG (reference sequence). This CDR3 contains 13 residues. The V end lost 2 bases, the J end lost 2 bases, and 9 bases lay between the germline ends. The CDR3 bases that were read are TGTGCCTGGAGTTGGACAGCTAACACTGAA. Translating gives CAWSWTANTE. The entire CDR3 protein is CAWSWTANTEAFF.

This clone has at least ten counts. The read comes to an end 3 residues before the CDR3 does, leaving the germline J gene to fill in the end. The chain recombines TRBV29-1 with TRBJ1-2; D not certain. Germline CDR1 is SQVTM and CDR2 is ANQGSEA. V was clipped by 3 bases and J by 4 bases, with 12 bases between them. The CDR3 runs 13 residues. CDR3 sequence: CSVEVSGGYGYTF. CDR3 DNA (partial): TGCAGCGTTGAGGTATCAGGAGGCTATGGC.

This clone has a count of ten or more. The read halts 3 residues ahead of the CDR3 end, with the missing end drawn from the germline J gene. V is TRBV5-5 and J is TRBJ2-5; the D gene could be TRBD1 or TRBD2 (5 bases each). V was cut by 2 bases and J by 4 bases, with 12 bases left in between. The CDR3 runs to 14 residues. Germline V CDR1 and CDR2: SGHKS, YYEKEE (reference sequence). The CDR3 DNA, read in part, is TGTGCCAGCAGCTTAGACAGAGGGCGAGAGACC. Encoded protein: CASSLDRGRET. The CDR3, in full, reads CASSLDRGRETQYF.

This clone has ten or more counts. The CDR3 goes on 3 residues after the read ends, and that part is filled in from the germline J gene. This sample also contains other DNA sequences that code for the same CDR3. V gene TRBV7-2 combines with J gene TRBJ2-3, with unresolved D. Trimming shortened V by 2 bases and J by 1 base, and 4 bases separated the two germline ends. Germline V gene lookup returns CDR1 SGHTA and CDR2 FQGNSA. The CDR3 has 13 amino acids. The CDR3 region is CASSLSGTDTQYF. The part of the CDR3 DNA that was read is TGTGCCAGCAGCTTATCCGGCACAGATACG.

This clone came up a few times. The CDR3 end falls 3 residues outside the read, so it is completed with the germline J gene. The V call is TRBV13, the J call TRBJ1-2, with D unresolved. Germline-derived CDR1 and CDR2 are PRHDT and FYEKMQ (reference sequence). The CDR3 has 14 residues. The CDR3 is CASSSRTVLYDYTF. The DNA read from the CDR3 is TGTGCCAGCAGCTCACGTACTGTGCTCTACGAC.

Many counts were recorded for this clone. With the read ending 3 residues before the CDR3 end, the germline J gene is used to fill in that end. The chain carries TRBV7-9 and TRBJ2-3, with 11 bases that match TRBD1. CDR3 length: 15 residues. Germline-derived CDR1 and CDR2 are SEHNR and FQNEAQ (reference sequence). CDR3 bases read: TGTGCCAGCAGCTTACTGGACAGGGGGCACGAGACG. Translating gives CASSLLDRGHET. The CDR3 in full is CASSLLDRGHETQYF. The variable domain in full, with the rest retrieved from reference TRBV7-9 and TRBJ2-3, is DTGVSQNPRHKITKRGQNVTFRCDPISEHNRLYWYRQTLGQGPEFLTYFQNEAQLEKSRLLSDRFSAERPKGSFSTLEIQRTEQGDSAMYLCASSLLDRGHETQYFGPGTRLTVL.

This clone was seen ten or more times. Coverage ceases 3 residues before the CDR3 finishes, and the germline J gene fills in the end. The chain employs TRBV20-1 and TRBJ1-6; D is perhaps TRBD1 (6 bases). The germline V and J ends were trimmed by 5 bases and 8 bases, with 13 bases remaining between them. Germline V gene lookup returns CDR1 DFQATT and CDR2 SNEGSKA (reference sequence). This CDR3 comprises 13 residues. The CDR3 loop is CSAERGLDSPLHF. Partial CDR3 DNA: TGCAGTGCTGAGAGGGGGTTGGATTCACCC.